This T cell receptor beta chain originates from a study of control samples from healthy donors and cancer patients. This CDR3 is 13 amino acids long. Per germline, CDR1 SGHRS and CDR2 YFSETQ. Trimming at V came to 0 bases and at J to 5 bases, leaving 1 base not matched to a gene. Assay used: immunoSEQ multiplex PCR; TCRdb lists only in-frame clones, some missing. Of tens of thousands of clones listed, roughly 87% are singletons. This clone was observed a single time. This sequence joins TRBV5-1 and TRBJ1-2; 7 bases are shared with TRBD1. The sequence came from a woman in her forties or fifties in good health. The sample consisted of blood. The CDR3 nucleotides are TGCGCCAGCAGCTTGGCCAGGGGGTATGGCTACACCTTC. Amino acids: CASSLARGYGYTF.